These T cell receptor beta chains were read from a single sample in a study of cytomegalovirus exposure and HLA in healthy donors. Sequencing was performed with immunoSEQ multiplex PCR; in TCRdb, only in-frame clones are kept and a portion is missing. The table lists 150,000 to 200,000 clones, 68% of them singletons, with approximately 1.3% in the top ten. The sequenced sample was PBMCs. All receptors derive from a man between 50 and 59 years old in good health and CMV-seronegative. CDR3s leave out the opening cysteine and the closing phenylalanine or tryptophan.

j_call v_call cdr3_aa
TRBJ2-7 TRBV5-1 ASSFTDNHEQY
TRBJ2-7 TRBV10-1 ASSLERGRDYEQY
TRBJ2-2 TRBV28 ASSSGDRNTGELF
TRBJ1-5 TRBV2 ASSEGQGAFQPQH
TRBJ1-1 TRBV18 ASSPDTPRTEAF
TRBJ2-2 TRBV19 ASSIDRGRELF
TRBJ2-1 TRBV9 ASSVRLAGGPSYNEQF
TRBJ1-1 TRBV5-4 ASSFGTQGNTEAF
TRBJ2-7 TRBV5-4 ASSLKGREAKEY
TRBJ1-3 TRBV19 ATTGRGRGNTIY
TRBJ2-1 TRBV27 ASTPGGDRGNEQF
TRBJ2-7 TRBV5-1 ASSLTTGTGVYGQY
TRBJ2-4 TRBV6-1 ASSPDRVQNIQY
TRBJ2-2 TRBV19 ASSNDRANTGELF
TRBJ1-6 TRBV6-4 ASRAQGGGLASPLH
TRBJ2-1 TRBV7-2 ASSLVWAAGGSNEQF
TRBJ2-1 TRBV9 ASRSSYNEQF
TRBJ1-3 TRBV2 ASTRGQGGSGNTIY
TRBJ2-7 TRBV5-4 ASSGTIVSEQY
TRBJ1-2 TRBV28 ASSLQGAYGYT
TRBJ1-1 TRBV7-3 ASSLTPTGRRGTEAF
TRBJ1-5 TRBV6-1 ASSDNRGNQPQH
TRBJ1-2 TRBV6-1 ASSQARGYT
TRBJ2-3 TRBV9 ASSAGGGGDTQY
TRBJ1-4 TRBV19 ASRLTEKLF
TRBJ1-1 TRBV5-1 ASTSRQGALNTEAF